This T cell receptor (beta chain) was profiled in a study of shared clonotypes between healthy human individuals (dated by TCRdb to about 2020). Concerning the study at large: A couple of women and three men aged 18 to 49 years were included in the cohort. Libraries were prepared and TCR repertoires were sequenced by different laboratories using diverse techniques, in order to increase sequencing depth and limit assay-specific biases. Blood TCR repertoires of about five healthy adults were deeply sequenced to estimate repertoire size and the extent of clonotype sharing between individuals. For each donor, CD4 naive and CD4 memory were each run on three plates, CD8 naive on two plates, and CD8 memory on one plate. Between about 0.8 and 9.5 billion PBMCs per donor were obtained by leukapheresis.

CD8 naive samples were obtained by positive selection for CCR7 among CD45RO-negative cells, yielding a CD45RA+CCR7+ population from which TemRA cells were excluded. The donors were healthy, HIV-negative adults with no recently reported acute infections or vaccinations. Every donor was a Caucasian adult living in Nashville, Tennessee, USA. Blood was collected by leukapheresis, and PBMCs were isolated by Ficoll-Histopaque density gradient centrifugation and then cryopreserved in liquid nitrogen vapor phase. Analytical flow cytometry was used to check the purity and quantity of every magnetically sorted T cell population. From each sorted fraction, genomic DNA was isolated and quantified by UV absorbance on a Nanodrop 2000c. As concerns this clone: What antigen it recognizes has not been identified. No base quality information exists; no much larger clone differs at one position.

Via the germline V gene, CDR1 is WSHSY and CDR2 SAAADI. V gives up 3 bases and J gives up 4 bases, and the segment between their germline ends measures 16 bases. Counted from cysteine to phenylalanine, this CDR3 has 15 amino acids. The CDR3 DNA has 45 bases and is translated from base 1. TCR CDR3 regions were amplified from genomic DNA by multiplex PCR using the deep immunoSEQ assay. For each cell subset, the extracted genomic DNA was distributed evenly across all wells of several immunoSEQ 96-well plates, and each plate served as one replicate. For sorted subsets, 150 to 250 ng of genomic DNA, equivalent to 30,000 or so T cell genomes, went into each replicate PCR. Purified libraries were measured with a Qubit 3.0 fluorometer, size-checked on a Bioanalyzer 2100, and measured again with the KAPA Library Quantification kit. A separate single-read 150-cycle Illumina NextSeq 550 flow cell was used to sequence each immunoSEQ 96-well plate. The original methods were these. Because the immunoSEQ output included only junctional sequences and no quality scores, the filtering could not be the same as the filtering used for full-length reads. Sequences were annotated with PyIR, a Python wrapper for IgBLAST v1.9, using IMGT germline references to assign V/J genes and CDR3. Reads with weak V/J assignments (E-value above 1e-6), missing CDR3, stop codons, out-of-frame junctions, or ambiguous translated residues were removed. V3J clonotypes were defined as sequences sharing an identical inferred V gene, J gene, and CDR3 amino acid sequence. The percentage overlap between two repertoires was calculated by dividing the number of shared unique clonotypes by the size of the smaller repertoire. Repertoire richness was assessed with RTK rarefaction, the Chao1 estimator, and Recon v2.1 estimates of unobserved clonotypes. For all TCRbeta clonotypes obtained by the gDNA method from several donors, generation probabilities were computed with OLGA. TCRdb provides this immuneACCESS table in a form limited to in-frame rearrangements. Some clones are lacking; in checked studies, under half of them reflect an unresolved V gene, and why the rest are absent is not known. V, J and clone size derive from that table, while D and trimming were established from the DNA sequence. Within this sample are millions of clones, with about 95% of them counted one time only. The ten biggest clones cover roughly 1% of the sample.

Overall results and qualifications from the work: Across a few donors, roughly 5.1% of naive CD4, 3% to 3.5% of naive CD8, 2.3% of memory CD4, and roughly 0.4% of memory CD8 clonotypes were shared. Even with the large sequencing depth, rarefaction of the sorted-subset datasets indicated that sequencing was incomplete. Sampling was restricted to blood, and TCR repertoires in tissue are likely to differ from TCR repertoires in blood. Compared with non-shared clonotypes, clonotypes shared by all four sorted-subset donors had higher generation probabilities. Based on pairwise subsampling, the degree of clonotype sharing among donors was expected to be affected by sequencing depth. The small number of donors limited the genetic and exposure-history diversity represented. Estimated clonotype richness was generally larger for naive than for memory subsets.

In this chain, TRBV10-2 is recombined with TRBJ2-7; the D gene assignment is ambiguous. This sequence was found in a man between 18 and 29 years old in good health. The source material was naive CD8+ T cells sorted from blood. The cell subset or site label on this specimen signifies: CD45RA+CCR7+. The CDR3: CASSEVGVRGYEQYF. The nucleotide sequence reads TGCGCCAGCAGTGAAGTTGGAGTACGTGGGTACGAGCAGTACTTC.